This T cell receptor beta chain was sequenced for a study of patients and donors after allogeneic stem cell transplantation (dated by TCRdb to about 2020). This clonotype has just a few counts. The antigen this receptor binds is unknown. Qualities for individual bases were not recorded, and no much larger clone is one base off. CDR1 is given as DFQATT and CDR2 as SNEGSKA, both from the germline V gene (reference sequence). Spanning cysteine to phenylalanine, the CDR3 consists of 15 amino acids. Left in the record is the CDR3 DNA by itself, 45 bases read in frame from the first base. The trim is 4 bases for V and 0 bases for J, with a gap of 13 bases between the germline ends. The library was built by means of RT-PCR. TCRdb names NextSeq 550 as the instrument used. TCRdb reworked the public reads: Q25 trimming with fastp, MiXCR clone assembly, productive beta chains retained. Rows with one shared CDR3 protein collapse into an entry with the most common genes and DNA. This sample gives 900,000 to 1,000,000 distinct CDR3 sequences in total; more than 15% of them show up just once. The ten most abundant clones make up 6% of the sample.

The source is a human donor who was either an allogeneic HSCT recipient or a stem cell or donor lymphocyte infusion donor (not recorded which). It is not recorded whose cells these are; they may come from a transplant donor. Rearrangement joined TRBV20-1 to TRBJ2-1, with no D gene named confidently. Sequenced material: blood, either unsorted or a sorted T cell fraction (not recorded which). The DNA is as follows: TGCAGTGCTATTAAACCTGGCAGCTCCTACAATGAGCAGTTCTTC. This translates into CSAIKPGSSYNEQFF.